Listed below are T cell receptor beta chains from one sample, sequenced in a study of memory CD4+ T cells and cytomegalovirus serostatus. The data were produced by immunoSEQ multiplex PCR, yet TCRdb's version contains in-frame clones alone and is incomplete. Among some 48,000 clones listed, 75% to 85% were seen once. The sample was memory CD4+ T cells from blood. The receptors were sampled from an adult in good health and CMV-seronegative. Both conserved end residues are part of each CDR3. The order of the fields is clone size, V gene, J gene, D gene, CDR3 protein, CDR3 DNA. A D gene is named only where the DNA matches it firmly. Clone size, where shown, is once, few, many, or a class for clones that have expanded.

once	TRBV21-1	TRBJ2-5	-	CASKYGAGQETQYF	TGTGCCAGCAAATACGGCGCGGGACAAGAGACCCAGTACTTC
-	TRBV11-2	TRBJ2-5	TRBD1	CASSSDRGYQETQYF	TGTGCCAGCAGCTCGGACAGGGGGTATCAAGAGACCCAGTACTTC
-	TRBV4-2	TRBJ2-7	-	CASSPQAREVSYEQYF	TGTGCCAGCAGCCCCCAGGCCAGGGAGGTATCTTACGAGCAGTACTTC
-	TRBV7-8	TRBJ2-7	-	CASGGSGGDYEQYF	TGTGCCAGCGGGGGATCGGGGGGCGACTACGAGCAGTACTTC
-	TRBV25-1	TRBJ2-7	-	CASSERGKGLYEQYF	TGTGCCAGCAGTGAAAGAGGGAAAGGCCTCTACGAGCAGTACTTC
-	TRBV6-6	TRBJ2-1	TRBD2	CASSYRTSGSDEQFF	TGTGCCAGCAGTTATAGGACTAGCGGGAGCGATGAGCAGTTCTTC
few	TRBV2	TRBJ2-1	TRBD2	CASSDKVVSGTSGRAGYNEQFF	TGTGCCAGCAGTGATAAGGTGGTGTCCGGGACTAGCGGGAGGGCCGGTTACAATGAGCAGTTCTTC
-	TRBV27	TRBJ1-5	-	CASSFSYRSSNQPQHF	TGTGCCAGCAGTTTTTCTTACAGGTCGAGCAATCAGCCCCAGCATTTT
-	TRBV7-6	TRBJ2-1	-	CASSLGTAPYNEQFF	TGTGCCAGCAGCTTAGGGACTGCGCCCTACAATGAGCAGTTCTTC
few	TRBV19	TRBJ2-7	-	CASSMSEGTTTYEQYF	TGTGCCAGTAGTATGTCCGAGGGGACAACAACCTACGAGCAGTACTTC
-	TRBV7-9	TRBJ1-3	-	CASSLRVKVGSGNTIYF	TGTGCCAGCAGCTTAAGGGTAAAGGTGGGCTCTGGAAACACCATATATTTT
-	TRBV28	TRBJ2-7	TRBD1	CASGGPGQGLDEQYF	TGTGCCAGTGGGGGCCCGGGACAGGGTCTAGACGAGCAGTACTTC
-	TRBV30	TRBJ2-3	-	CAWSVRGADTQYF	TGTGCCTGGAGTGTAAGGGGAGCAGATACGCAGTATTTT
-	TRBV10-3	TRBJ2-5	TRBD1	CAIGTGGGETQYF	TGTGCCATAGGGACAGGGGGCGGGGAGACCCAGTACTTC
-	TRBV30	TRBJ1-6	-	CAWSGGDDNSPLHF	TGTGCCTGGAGTGGGGGCGACGATAATTCACCCCTCCACTTT
-	TRBV30	TRBJ2-1	-	CAWSAYNEQFF	TGTGCCTGGAGTGCGTACAATGAGCAGTTCTTC
-	TRBV30	TRBJ1-6	TRBD1	CACSRDRDSPLHF	TGTGCCTGTTCCCGGGACAGGGATTCACCCCTCCACTTT
-	TRBV5-4	TRBJ1-3	TRBD1	CASRRTGEGNTIYF	TGTGCCAGCAGGAGAACAGGGGAGGGAAACACCATATATTTT
-	TRBV29-1	TRBJ2-3	-	CSVLPRGTQYF	TGCAGCGTTCTCCCCCGGGGGACGCAGTATTTT
-	TRBV7-3	TRBJ1-5	-	CASSLTGNSNQPQHF	TGTGCCAGCAGCTTAACAGGGAATAGCAATCAGCCCCAGCATTTT
medium-sized	TRBV19	TRBJ1-2	-	CASSIVSGTNYGYTF	TGTGCCAGTAGTATAGTCTCGGGGACTAACTATGGCTACACCTTC
-	TRBV19	TRBJ2-4	-	CASSIGRDQAKNIQYF	TGTGCCAGTAGTATAGGCAGGGACCAAGCCAAAAACATTCAGTACTTC
few	TRBV18	TRBJ2-5	-	CASSPLNRETQYF	TGTGCCAGCTCACCCTTGAACCGGGAGACCCAGTACTTC
-	TRBV18	TRBJ2-3	-	CASSPLASGTDTQYF	TGTGCCAGCTCACCTTTGGCTAGCGGCACAGATACGCAGTATTTT
-	TRBV6-5	TRBJ2-2	-	CASSSAGPKWGELFF	TGTGCCAGCAGTTCAGCCGGGCCCAAATGGGGGGAGCTGTTTTTT
once	TRBV11-2	TRBJ2-6	TRBD1	CASSVRQGGLAGANVLTF	TGTGCCAGCAGCGTACGACAGGGTGGTTTGGCTGGGGCCAACGTCCTGACTTTC
-	TRBV9	TRBJ2-1	-	CASSIRAGEQFF	TGTGCCAGCAGCATTCGGGCGGGGGAGCAGTTCTTC
once	TRBV11-3	TRBJ2-7	-	CASSLRTGQQYF	TGTGCCAGCAGCTTACGAACCGGGCAGCAGTACTTC
-	TRBV6-5	TRBJ1-5	-	CASRLDQARNQPQHF	TGTGCCAGCAGGCTTGACCAGGCGAGAAATCAGCCCCAGCATTTT
-	TRBV14	TRBJ2-7	TRBD2	CASSQAGSGGKQYF	TGTGCCAGCAGCCAAGCCGGGAGCGGGGGTAAGCAGTACTTC
-	TRBV6-6	TRBJ2-3	-	CASLGARQATDTQYF	TGTGCCAGCTTGGGAGCTAGACAAGCAACAGATACGCAGTATTTT
-	TRBV28	TRBJ1-1	-	CASSLGGLSTEAFF	TGTGCCAGCAGTTTGGGGGGGTTGAGCACTGAAGCTTTCTTT
-	TRBV6-1	TRBJ1-1	-	CASSEVDRPTEAFF	TGTGCCAGCAGTGAAGTCGACAGACCCACTGAAGCTTTCTTT
-	TRBV9	TRBJ2-3	-	CASSVTDSTDTQYF	TGTGCCAGCAGCGTGACGGATAGCACAGATACGCAGTATTTT
-	TRBV6-1	TRBJ2-5	TRBD2	CASTLEAGGETQYF	TGTGCCAGCACCCTCGAAGCGGGAGGTGAGACCCAGTACTTC
-	TRBV2	TRBJ1-1	-	CASSEATGTTTEAFF	TGTGCCAGCAGTGAAGCTACCGGGACAACCACTGAAGCTTTCTTT